This T cell receptor (beta chain) came from a study of T cells in women clearing cervical HPV infection. Across the whole study: Cases' blood sampling followed lesion detection by median around 150 days (90 to 200).

Assay: immunoSEQ multiplex PCR; the TCRdb copy retains only in-frame clones and omits some. This listing includes some 20,000 clones. MY09/MY11 PCR detected cervical HPV DNA; dot-blot assigned genotypes. This sequence originates from a woman aged 18-70 years with a cervical HPV16 infection that either progressed to CIN3+ or cleared (not recorded which). The sequenced material came from blood buffy coat.

The covered CDR3 bases are TGTGCCAGCAGCCCTAACAGGGGGCGAAGGCAACAG. It is translated as CASSPNRGRRQQ. The full-length CDR3 reads as CASSPNRGRRQQLFF. This chain links TRBV12-3 or TRBV12-4 with TRBJ2-2; 9 bases are shared with TRBD1. The sequenced fragment ends 3 residues before the CDR3 boundary, so the rest is inferred from the germline J gene. This CDR3 comprises 15 residues.